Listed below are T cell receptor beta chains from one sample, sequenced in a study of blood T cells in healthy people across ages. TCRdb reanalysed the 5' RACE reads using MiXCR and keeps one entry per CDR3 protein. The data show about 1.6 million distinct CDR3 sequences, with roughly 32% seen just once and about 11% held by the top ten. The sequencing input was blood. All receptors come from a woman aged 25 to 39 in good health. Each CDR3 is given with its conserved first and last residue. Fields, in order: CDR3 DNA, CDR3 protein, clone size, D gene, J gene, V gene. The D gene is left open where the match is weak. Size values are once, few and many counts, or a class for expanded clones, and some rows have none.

TGTGCCACCAGTGATATACGAGACCCCCAAGAGACCCAGTACTTC | CATSDIRDPQETQYF | NA | NA | TRBJ2-5 | TRBV24-1
TGCGCCAGCAGCCAAGATCAGGGTCCCGGGGCCAACGTCCTGACTTTC | CASSQDQGPGANVLTF | few | NA | TRBJ2-6 | TRBV4-1
TGTGCCAGCAGCTTAGGACAGGGAGCGTTCTACGAGCAGTACTTC | CASSLGQGAFYEQYF | many | TRBD1 | TRBJ2-7 | TRBV12-3/TRBV12-4
TGTGCCGGCAGTGAAGCTAGCGGGGGGGCGACAGATACGCAGTATTTT | CAGSEASGGATDTQYF | NA | TRBD2 | TRBJ2-3 | TRBV6-1
TGTGCCTGTTCCTATAGGGGCCCTTACAATGAGCAGTTCTTC | CACSYRGPYNEQFF | NA | NA | TRBJ2-1 | TRBV19
TGCAGTGCTACGGGGACCCGGGTCAATGAGCAGTTCTTC | CSATGTRVNEQFF | NA | NA | TRBJ2-1 | TRBV20-1
TGCAGTGCCGTCCTAGCGGGGGTGGGGAATGAGCAGTTCTTC | CSAVLAGVGNEQFF | NA | TRBD2 | TRBJ2-1 | TRBV20-1
TGTGCCAGCAGCACCTACGGGGATCCGGCAGATACGCAGTATTTT | CASSTYGDPADTQYF | NA | NA | TRBJ2-3 | TRBV7-9
TGCGCCAGCAGCTGGGACAGGGGGCTGTACGAGCAGTACTTC | CASSWDRGLYEQYF | few | TRBD1 | TRBJ2-7 | TRBV5-1
TGCGCCAGCAGCCAAGATTGCGTGCCCTCCATCAGACTAGCGGGAGACCCCGAGCAGTACTTC | CASSQDCVPSIRLAGDPEQYF | few | TRBD2 | TRBJ2-7 | TRBV4-1
TGTGCCAGCAGTTTAGGACAGTCCTTAGGCTACACCTTC | CASSLGQSLGYTF | once | NA | TRBJ1-2 | TRBV25-1
TGTGCCACCAGTGATTGGGGTGCGGCGGATAGCTCCTACAATGAGCAGTTCTTC | CATSDWGAADSSYNEQFF | NA | NA | TRBJ2-1 | TRBV24-1
TGTGCCAGCAGCGTTTCAGATTTTACCTACAATGAGCAGTTCTTC | CASSVSDFTYNEQFF | NA | NA | TRBJ2-1 | TRBV9
TGTGCCATCAGTGACACCCCAGGGGTAAAGTGGGACTATGGCTACACCTTC | CAISDTPGVKWDYGYTF | few | NA | TRBJ1-2 | TRBV10-3
TGTGCCAGCAGCCAAGGAATCGGGAGCTTCTACGAGCAGTACTTC | CASSQGIGSFYEQYF | NA | NA | TRBJ2-7 | TRBV14
TGCGCCAGCAGCCAAGAATCCAGGGCTTCCGGGGCTTTCTTT | CASSQESRASGAFF | NA | NA | TRBJ1-1 | TRBV4-1
TGTGCCAGCAGTCCGATCCGCGAAGGTGAAAAACTGTTTTTT | CASSPIREGEKLFF | NA | NA | TRBJ1-4 | TRBV27
TGTGCCACCAGTGACCCCGGGACAGGCGGCTATGGCTACACCTTC | CATSDPGTGGYGYTF | few | TRBD1 | TRBJ1-2 | TRBV24-1
TGTGCCAGCAGCTCAGAGACCGAAATGAACACTGAAGCTTTCTTT | CASSSETEMNTEAFF | NA | NA | TRBJ1-1 | TRBV11-2
TGTGCCAGCAGCTTCCTAATGAACACTGAAGCTTTCTTT | CASSFLMNTEAFF | NA | NA | TRBJ1-1 | TRBV5-5
TGTGCCAGCAGCCAAGATCAGGCTAGCGGGAGGGCCGTTAATGAGCAGTTCTTC | CASSQDQASGRAVNEQFF | few | TRBD2 | TRBJ2-1 | TRBV4-2
TGTGCCAGCAGCGCCGGGACTAGCCCCTCCTACGAGCAGTACTTC | CASSAGTSPSYEQYF | NA | TRBD2 | TRBJ2-7 | TRBV27
TGTGCCAGCAGCCAGAGCATAAGGAGGAATGAGCAGTTCTTC | CASSQSIRRNEQFF | once | NA | TRBJ2-1 | TRBV4-2
TGTGCCAGCAGCTCCAGACAGGGGAATAGCAATCAGCCCCAGCATTTT | CASSSRQGNSNQPQHF | NA | TRBD1 | TRBJ1-5 | TRBV7-8
TGTGCCAGCAGCGTCAGGGATCAGCCCCAGCATTTT | CASSVRDQPQHF | NA | NA | TRBJ1-5 | TRBV12-3/TRBV12-4
TGTGCCAGCTCACCAAAAGACAGGGTGGATACGCAGTATTTT | CASSPKDRVDTQYF | few | TRBD1 | TRBJ2-3 | TRBV18
TGCGCCAGCAGCCCCGGGGACTCCGCAACTTACTATGGCTACACCTTC | CASSPGDSATYYGYTF | NA | NA | TRBJ1-2 | TRBV5-1
TGCAGCCGGGGGGACCTAGGGAGAGAGAGGACTGAAGCTTTCTTT | CSRGDLGRERTEAFF | few | NA | TRBJ1-1 | TRBV20-1
TGTGCCATCAATGATTTTGGCGGGGGGCCCCAAGAGACCCAGTACTTC | CAINDFGGGPQETQYF | NA | TRBD2 | TRBJ2-5 | TRBV10-3
TGTGCCAGCAGTTACTCGGGGGGGTTCCCCTACACCTTC | CASSYSGGFPYTF | NA | NA | TRBJ1-2 | TRBV6-6
TGTGCCAGCAGTGGCCGGGGTCGAGTCAATGAGCAGTTCTTC | CASSGRGRVNEQFF | NA | NA | TRBJ2-1 | TRBV12-3/TRBV12-4
TGCGCCAGCAGCCAGGGACAGGGGTTAGATACGCAGTATTTT | CASSQGQGLDTQYF | NA | TRBD1 | TRBJ2-3 | TRBV4-1
TGTGCCAGCAGTTCATCCCTGGGGGTAATAGCGGCCTACGAGCAGTACTTC | CASSSSLGVIAAYEQYF | NA | NA | TRBJ2-7 | TRBV28
TGCAGCGTTACCGGACGAGGTGGCTACACCTTC | CSVTGRGGYTF | NA | NA | TRBJ1-2 | TRBV29-1
TGTGCCACCAGCAGAGATCCGAGGGGAACCTACGAGCAGTACTTC | CATSRDPRGTYEQYF | few | NA | TRBJ2-7 | TRBV15
TGTGCCAGCAGCCACGGGCCGACGGGAGAGGATGAAAAACTGTTTTTT | CASSHGPTGEDEKLFF | NA | NA | TRBJ1-4 | TRBV21-1